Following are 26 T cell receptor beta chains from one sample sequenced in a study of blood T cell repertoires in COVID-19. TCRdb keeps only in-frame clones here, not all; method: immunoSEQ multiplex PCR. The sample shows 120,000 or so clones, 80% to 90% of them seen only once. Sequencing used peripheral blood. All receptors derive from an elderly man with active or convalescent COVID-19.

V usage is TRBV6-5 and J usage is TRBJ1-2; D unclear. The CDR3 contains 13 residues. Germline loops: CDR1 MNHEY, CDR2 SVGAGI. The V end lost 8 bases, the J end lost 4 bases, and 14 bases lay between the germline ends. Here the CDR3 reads CASSRGSAYGYTF. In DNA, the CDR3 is TGTGCCAGCTCTCGGGGTTCGGCCTATGGCTACACCTTC.

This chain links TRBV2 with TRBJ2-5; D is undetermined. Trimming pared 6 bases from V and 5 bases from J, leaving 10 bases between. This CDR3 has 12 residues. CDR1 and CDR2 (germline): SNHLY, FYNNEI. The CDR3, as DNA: TGTGCCAGCAGCGGAGATTCTGAGACCCAGTACTTC. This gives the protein CASSGDSETQYF. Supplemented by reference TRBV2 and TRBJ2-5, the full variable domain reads EPEVTQTPSHQVTQMGQEVILRCVPISNHLYFYWYRQILGQKVEFLVSFYNNEISEKSEIFDDQFSVERPDGSNFTLKIRSTKLEDSAMYFCASSGDSETQYFGPGTRLLVL.

The CDR3: CATSDGWNTEAFF. CDR3 DNA sequence: TGTGCCACCAGTGATGGCTGGAACACTGAAGCTTTCTTT. The chain uses TRBV24-1 and TRBJ1-1, with unresolved D. Germline V CDR1 and CDR2: KGHDR, SFDVKD. Trimming pared 3 bases from V and 1 base from J, leaving 5 bases between. CDR3 length: 13 amino acids.

The CDR3 protein is CASREGGGYPYNEQFF. DNA of the CDR3: TGTGCCAGCAGAGAGGGTGGCGGGTATCCCTACAATGAGCAGTTCTTC. The V and J genes are TRBV25-1 and TRBJ2-1; a weak D match, TRBD2 (5 bases). The CDR3 loop spans 16 amino acids. Germline CDR1 reads MGHDK; CDR2 reads SYGVNS. V was clipped by 6 bases and J by 2 bases, with 17 bases between them.

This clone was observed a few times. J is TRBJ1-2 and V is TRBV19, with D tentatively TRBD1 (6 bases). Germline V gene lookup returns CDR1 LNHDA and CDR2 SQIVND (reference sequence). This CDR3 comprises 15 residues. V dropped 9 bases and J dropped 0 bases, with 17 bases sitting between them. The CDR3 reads CASSTNRVANYGYTF. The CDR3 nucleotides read TGTGCCAGCAGCACTAACAGGGTCGCTAACTATGGCTACACCTTC.

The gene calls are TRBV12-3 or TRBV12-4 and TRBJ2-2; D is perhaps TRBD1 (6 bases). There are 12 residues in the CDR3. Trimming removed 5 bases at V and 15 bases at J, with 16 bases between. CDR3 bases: TGTGCCAGCAGTCTAGGGGTACAGGGAATGTTTTTT. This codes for CASSLGVQGMFF.

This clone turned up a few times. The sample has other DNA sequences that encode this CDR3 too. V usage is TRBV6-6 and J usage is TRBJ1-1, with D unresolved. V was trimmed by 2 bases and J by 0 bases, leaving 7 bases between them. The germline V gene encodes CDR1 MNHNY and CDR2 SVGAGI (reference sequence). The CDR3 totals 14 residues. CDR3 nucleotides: TGTGCCAGCAGTTACCCAGAAATGAACACTGAAGCTTTCTTT. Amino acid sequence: CASSYPEMNTEAFF.

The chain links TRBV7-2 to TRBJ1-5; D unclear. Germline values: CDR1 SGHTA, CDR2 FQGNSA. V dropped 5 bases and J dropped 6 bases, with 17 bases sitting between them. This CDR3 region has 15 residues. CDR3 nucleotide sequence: TGTGCCAGCAGCCCAAACCTTCTGGCAAGTCAGCCCCAGCATTTT. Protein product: CASSPNLLASQPQHF.

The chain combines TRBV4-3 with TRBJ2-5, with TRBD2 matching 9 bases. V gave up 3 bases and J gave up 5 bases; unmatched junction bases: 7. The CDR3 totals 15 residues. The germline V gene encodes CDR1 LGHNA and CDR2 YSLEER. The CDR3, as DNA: TGCGCCAGCAGCCAGGAGCTAGCGGGGTGGGAGACCCAGTACTTC. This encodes CASSQELAGWETQYF.

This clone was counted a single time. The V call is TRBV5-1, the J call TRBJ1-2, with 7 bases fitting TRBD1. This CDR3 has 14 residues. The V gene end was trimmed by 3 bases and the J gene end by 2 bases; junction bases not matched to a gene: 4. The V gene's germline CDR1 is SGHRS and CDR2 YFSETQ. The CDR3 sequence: CASSSDRANYGYTF. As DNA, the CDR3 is TGCGCCAGCAGCTCCGACAGGGCGAACTATGGCTACACCTTC.

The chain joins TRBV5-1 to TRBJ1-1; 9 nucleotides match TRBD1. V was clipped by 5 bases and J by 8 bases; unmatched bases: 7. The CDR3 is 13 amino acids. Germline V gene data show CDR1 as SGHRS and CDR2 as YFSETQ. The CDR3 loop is CASSTGGWDEAFF. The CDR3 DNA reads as TGCGCCAGCAGTACAGGGGGCTGGGACGAAGCTTTCTTT.

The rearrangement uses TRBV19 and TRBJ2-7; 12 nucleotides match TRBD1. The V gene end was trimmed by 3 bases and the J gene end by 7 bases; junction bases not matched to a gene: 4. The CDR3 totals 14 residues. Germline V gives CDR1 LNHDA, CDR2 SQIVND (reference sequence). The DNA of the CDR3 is TGTGCCAGTAGTATGGGGACAGGGGGCGATGAGCAGTACTTC. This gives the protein CASSMGTGGDEQYF.

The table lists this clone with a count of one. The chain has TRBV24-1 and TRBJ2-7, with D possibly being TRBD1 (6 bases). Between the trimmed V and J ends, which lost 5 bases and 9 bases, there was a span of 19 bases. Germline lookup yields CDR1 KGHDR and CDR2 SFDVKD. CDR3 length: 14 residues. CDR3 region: CATSVSGTLEGQYF. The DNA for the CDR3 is TGTGCCACCAGTGTTTCCGGGACACTTGAAGGGCAGTACTTC.

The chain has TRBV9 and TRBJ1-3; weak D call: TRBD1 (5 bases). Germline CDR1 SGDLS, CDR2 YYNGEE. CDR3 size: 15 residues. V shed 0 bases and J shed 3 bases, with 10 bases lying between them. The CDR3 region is CASSVGLGRGNTIYF. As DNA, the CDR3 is TGTGCCAGCAGCGTAGGCCTGGGGCGTGGAAACACCATATATTTT.

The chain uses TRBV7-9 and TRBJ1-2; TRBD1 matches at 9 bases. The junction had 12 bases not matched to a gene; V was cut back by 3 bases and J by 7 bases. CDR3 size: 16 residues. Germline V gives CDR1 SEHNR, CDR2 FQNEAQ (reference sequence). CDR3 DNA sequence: TGTGCCAGCAGCTTGGGACAGGGCTGGGTGAAAGGTGGCTACACCTTC. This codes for CASSLGQGWVKGGYTF.

DNA for the CDR3: TGTGCCAGCATTCAGGACAGGGCCACAGATACGCAGTATTTT. This translates into CASIQDRATDTQYF. This chain uses TRBV2 with TRBJ2-3; TRBD1 agrees at 8 bases. CDR3 length: 14 residues. Germline V gene data show CDR1 as SNHLY and CDR2 as FYNNEI. The V gene end was trimmed by 7 bases and the J gene end by 2 bases; junction bases not matched to a gene: 5. Using reference TRBV2 and TRBJ2-3 for the parts outside the CDR3, the full variable domain is EPEVTQTPSHQVTQMGQEVILRCVPISNHLYFYWYRQILGQKVEFLVSFYNNEISEKSEIFDDQFSVERPDGSNFTLKIRSTKLEDSAMYFCASIQDRATDTQYFGPGTRLTVL.

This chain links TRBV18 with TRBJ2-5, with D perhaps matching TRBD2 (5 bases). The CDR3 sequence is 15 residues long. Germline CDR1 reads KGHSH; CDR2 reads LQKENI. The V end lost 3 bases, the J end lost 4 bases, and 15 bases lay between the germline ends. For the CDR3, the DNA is TGTGCCAGCTCACCTCTAGGTGCTGAGGGAGAGACCCAGTACTTC. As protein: CASSPLGAEGETQYF. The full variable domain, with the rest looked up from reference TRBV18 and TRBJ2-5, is NAGVMQNPRHLVRRRGQEARLRCSPMKGHSHVYWYRQLPEEGLKFMVYLQKENIIDESGMPKERFSAEFPKEGPSILRIQQVVRGDSAAYFCASSPLGAEGETQYFGPGTRLLVL.

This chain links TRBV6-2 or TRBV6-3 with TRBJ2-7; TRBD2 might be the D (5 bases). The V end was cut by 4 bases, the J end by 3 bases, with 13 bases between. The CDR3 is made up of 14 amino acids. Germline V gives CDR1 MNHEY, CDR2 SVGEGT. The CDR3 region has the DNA TGTGCCAGCAGTTCTGGACCCAGCGGCTACGAGCAGTACTTC. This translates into CASSSGPSGYEQYF.

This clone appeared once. The CDR3 is CASSMGTGTEAFF. In DNA form, the CDR3 reads TGTGCCAGCAGTATGGGAACGGGGACTGAAGCTTTCTTT. The V and J genes are TRBV2 and TRBJ1-1; D gene uncertain. There are 13 residues in the CDR3. CDR1 is SNHLY, CDR2 FYNNEI, per germline. V lost 5 bases and J lost 5, with 12 bases in between.

Written as DNA, the CDR3 is TGTGCCAGCAGTTCCCGGCAGGTCGGAAATCAGCCCCAGCATTTT. The encoded protein is CASSSRQVGNQPQHF. The V call is TRBV28, the J call TRBJ1-5, with no clear D. Germline V gene sequence: CDR1 MDHEN, CDR2 SYDVKM. Deletions cut 4 bases from V and 4 bases from J, with 14 bases between. The CDR3 sequence is 15 residues long.

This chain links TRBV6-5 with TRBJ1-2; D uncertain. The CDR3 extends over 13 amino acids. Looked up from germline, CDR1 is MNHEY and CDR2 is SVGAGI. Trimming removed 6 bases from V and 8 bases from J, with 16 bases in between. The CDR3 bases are TGTGCCAGCAGATCGGCGGGAGTACAGGGCTACACCTTC. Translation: CASRSAGVQGYTF.

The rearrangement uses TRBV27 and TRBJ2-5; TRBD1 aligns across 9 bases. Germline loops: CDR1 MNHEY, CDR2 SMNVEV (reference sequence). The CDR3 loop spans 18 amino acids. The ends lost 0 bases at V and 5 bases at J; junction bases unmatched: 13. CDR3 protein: CASSLSRTGVNRGETQYF. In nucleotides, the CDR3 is TGTGCCAGCAGTTTATCTAGGACAGGGGTTAATCGGGGGGAGACCCAGTACTTC.

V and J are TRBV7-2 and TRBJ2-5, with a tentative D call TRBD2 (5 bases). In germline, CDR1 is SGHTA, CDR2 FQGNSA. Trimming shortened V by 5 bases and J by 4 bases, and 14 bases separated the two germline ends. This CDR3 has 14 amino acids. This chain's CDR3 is CASSIRPSGETQYF. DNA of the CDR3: TGTGCCAGCAGCATCAGGCCAAGCGGAGAGACCCAGTACTTC.

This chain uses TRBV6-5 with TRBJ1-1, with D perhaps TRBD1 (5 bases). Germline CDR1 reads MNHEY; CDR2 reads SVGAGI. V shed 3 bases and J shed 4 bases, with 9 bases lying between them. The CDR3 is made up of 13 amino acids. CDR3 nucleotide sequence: TGTGCCAGCAGTTATGGGGGGGGCACTGAAGCTTTCTTT. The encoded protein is CASSYGGGTEAFF.

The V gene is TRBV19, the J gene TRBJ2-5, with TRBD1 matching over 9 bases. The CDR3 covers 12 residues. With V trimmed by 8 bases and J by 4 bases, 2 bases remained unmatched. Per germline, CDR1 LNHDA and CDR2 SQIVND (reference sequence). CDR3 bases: TGTGCCAGTGGGGACAGGGCAGAGACCCAGTACTTC. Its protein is CASGDRAETQYF.

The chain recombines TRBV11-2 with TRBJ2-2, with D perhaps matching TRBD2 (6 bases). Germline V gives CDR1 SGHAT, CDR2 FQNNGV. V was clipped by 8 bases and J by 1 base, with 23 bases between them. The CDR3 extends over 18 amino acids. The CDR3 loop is CASRTSIGGGENTGELFF. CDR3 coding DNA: TGTGCCAGCCGGACGAGTATCGGGGGAGGCGAGAACACCGGGGAGCTGTTTTTT.